This TCR beta chain was sequenced for a study of cytomegalovirus exposure and HLA in healthy donors. Study observations and caveats: In vitro confirmation showed a few CMV-associated chains to be CMV antigen specific.

This CDR3 is built from 15 residues. CDR1 is SNHLY and CDR2 is FYNNEI in the germline V gene. With 8 bases clipped from V and 4 bases from J, the junction kept 12 bases outside the gene matches. In the PCR, 60 Vbeta and 13 Jbeta primers were used. The protocol was immunoSEQ multiplex PCR, while the TCRdb copy is restricted to in-frame clones and leaves out a portion. Of fewer than 150,000 clones listed, about 80% were seen once; the top ten hold 1%. With regard to this clone: Antigen specificity is unknown.

This sequence joins TRBV2 and TRBJ2-3; 7 nucleotides align to TRBD2. Specimen: PBMCs. The receptor was isolated from a man in his forties in good health and CMV-seronegative. The CDR3 DNA reads as TGTGCCAGCGGCCTAGAGGGAGGGCTTGCAGATACGCAGTATTTT. It encodes CASGLEGGLADTQYF.